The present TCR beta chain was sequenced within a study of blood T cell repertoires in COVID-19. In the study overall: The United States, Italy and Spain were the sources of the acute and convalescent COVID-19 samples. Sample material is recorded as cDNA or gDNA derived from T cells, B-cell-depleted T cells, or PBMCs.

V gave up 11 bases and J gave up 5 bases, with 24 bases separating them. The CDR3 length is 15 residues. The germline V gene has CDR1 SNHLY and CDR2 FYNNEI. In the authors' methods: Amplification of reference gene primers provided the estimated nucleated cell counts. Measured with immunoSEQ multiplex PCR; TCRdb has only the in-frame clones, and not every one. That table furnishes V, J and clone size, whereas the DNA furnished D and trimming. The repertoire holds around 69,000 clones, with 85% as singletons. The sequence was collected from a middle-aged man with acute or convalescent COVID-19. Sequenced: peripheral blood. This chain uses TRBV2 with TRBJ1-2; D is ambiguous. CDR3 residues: CAGLGLTPVGYGYTF. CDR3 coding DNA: TGTGCCGGCCTTGGACTGACCCCTGTTGGGTATGGCTACACCTTC.